Below, 2 T cell receptor beta chains from the same sample are listed, as sequenced in a study of naive and memory T cell subsets. The beta constant-region primer was an equimolar mix of two oligonucleotides covering TRBC1 and TRBC2. In TCRdb, the UMI-ligation and nested PCR reads were re-called with MiXCR into one record per CDR3 protein. The table includes about 21,000 distinct CDR3 sequences, more than 9.5% detected once. The sequencing input was central memory CD8+ T cells from blood. The receptors were sampled from a human donor in good health.

This clonotype was counted at least ten times. The chain couples TRBV28 to TRBJ1-1, with D unresolved. This CDR3 is built from 14 residues. Germline V gives CDR1 MDHEN, CDR2 SYDVKM. V was clipped by 2 bases and J by 1 base, with 8 bases between them. In DNA, the CDR3 is TGTGCCAGCAGTTTACTCCTCCCGAACACTGAAGCTTTCTTT. Protein sequence: CASSLLLPNTEAFF.

This clonotype appeared a few times. CDR3 loop: CASSLLAGGPENEQFF. In nucleotides, the CDR3 is TGTGCCAGCAGCCTTTTAGCGGGAGGGCCTGAGAATGAGCAGTTCTTC. The rearrangement uses TRBV14 and TRBJ2-1; 11 bases align to TRBD2. V was pared by 4 bases and J by 7 bases, with 9 bases of the junction left unmatched. CDR3 length: 16 amino acids. CDR1 is SGHDN, CDR2 FVKESK, per germline.